The next 21 T cell receptor beta chains were all read from a single sample in a study of T cell responses to AZD1222 COVID-19 vaccine. The table came from immunoSEQ multiplex PCR; TCRdb's copy has only in-frame clones and leaves some out. The sample carries approximately 190,000 clones, approximately 94% recorded once. The starting material was peripheral blood, obtained 28 days after the second AZD1222 dose. The receptors were sampled from an adult who received the AZD1222 COVID-19 vaccine.

The chain uses TRBV5-6 and TRBJ2-3; D gene uncertain. CDR1 SGHDT and CDR2 YYEEEE come from the germline V gene. This CDR3 contains 12 residues. Trimming stripped 0 bases from V and 2 bases from J, with 1 base between. The CDR3 DNA reads TGTGCCAGCAGCTTGGCCACAGATACGCAGTATTTT. Residues: CASSLATDTQYF.

The CDR3 DNA follows: TGTGCCAGCAGCGTAAGAAGCGGGGGGATCGGAGATACGCAGTATTTT. It encodes CASSVRSGGIGDTQYF. The genes are TRBV9 and TRBJ2-3, with TRBD2 identical over 9 bases. CDR1 and CDR2 from the germline V gene are SGDLS and YYNGEE. The CDR3 is made up of 16 amino acids. Trimming took 1 base from V and 5 from J; bases not matched to a gene: 8.

CDR3 coding DNA: TGTGCCAGCAGCCAAGTTTTGGACAGGGAGGCGTCACCCCTCCACTTT. Amino acid sequence: CASSQVLDREASPLHF. The rearrangement uses TRBV3-1 (or the pseudogene TRBV3-2) and TRBJ1-6; 8 bases align to TRBD1. There are 16 residues in the CDR3. J gave up 10 bases and V 1 base, and 9 bases lay outside the gene matches. The germline CDR1 and CDR2 sequences are LGHDT and YNNKEL (reference sequence).

The chain has TRBV6-6 and TRBJ1-1; tentative D call: TRBD1 (5 bases). Deletions cut 5 bases from V and 4 bases from J, with 23 bases between. This CDR3 region has 17 residues. The germline V gene encodes CDR1 MNHNY and CDR2 SVGAGI (reference sequence). As DNA, the CDR3 is TGTGCCAGCAGTCATAACGTAGGGGCGGGAGGTGGCACTGAAGCTTTCTTT. Its protein is CASSHNVGAGGGTEAFF.

This chain joins TRBV6-4 and TRBJ1-4; D might be TRBD1 (5 bases). Looked up from germline, CDR1 is MRHNA and CDR2 is SNTAGT. This CDR3 region has 16 residues. V lost 10 bases and J lost 3, with 21 bases in between. CDR3: CANTPTGIRPNEKLFF. The CDR3, as DNA: TGTGCCAACACACCCACAGGAATTAGGCCTAATGAAAAACTGTTTTTT.

To note about this clone: At one end, the junction sequence differs from germline, possibly due to a read error. J is TRBJ1-4 and V is TRBV5-6; possibly TRBD1 for D (5 bases). This CDR3 contains 12 residues. Germline CDR1 SGHDT, CDR2 YYEEEE. The CDR3 here is CASSWDGEKLFF. In nucleotides, the CDR3 is TGTGCCAGCAGTTGGGACGGTGAAAAATTGTTTTTT. The full variable domain, its missing parts supplied by reference TRBV5-6 and TRBJ1-4, is DAGVTQSPTHLIKTRGQQVTLRCSPKSGHDTVSWYQQALGQGPQFIFQYYEEEERQRGNFPDRFSGHQFPNYSSELNVNALLLGDSALYLCASSWDGEKLFFGSGTQLSVL.

This chain links TRBV4-1 with TRBJ2-7; D is tentatively TRBD1 or TRBD2 (5 bases each). Between the trimmed V and J ends, which lost 4 bases and 2 bases, there was a span of 18 bases. CDR3 length: 16 amino acids. CDR1 is MGHRA, CDR2 YSYEKL, per germline. The CDR3 reads CASSRSTGTTTYEQYF. CDR3 DNA: TGCGCCAGCAGCCGGTCCACCGGGACCACAACCTACGAGCAGTACTTC.

This chain uses TRBV5-1 with TRBJ2-1; D is possibly TRBD2 (6 bases). This CDR3 comprises 13 residues. Germline V lookup: CDR1 SGHRS, CDR2 YFSETQ. Trimming removed 0 bases at V and 7 bases at J, with 8 bases between. The CDR3 sequence is CASSLVAGNEQFF. Here the CDR3 DNA reads TGCGCCAGCAGCTTGGTGGCGGGGAATGAGCAGTTCTTC.

The V gene is TRBV5-1, the J gene TRBJ2-2; 8 bases align to TRBD2. The CDR3 spans 15 residues. Germline V CDR1 and CDR2: SGHRS, YFSETQ. V gave up 4 bases and J gave up 6 bases; unmatched junction bases: 8. CDR3 nucleotide sequence: TGCGCCAGCAGCGTCGGACTAGCAGGGGCCGGGGAGCTGTTTTTT. Translation gives CASSVGLAGAGELFF.

J is TRBJ1-1 and V is TRBV2; 11 bases align to TRBD1. This CDR3 spans 15 amino acids. Germline CDR1 is SNHLY and CDR2 is FYNNEI. V shed 9 bases, J shed 4 bases, and the junction held 10 bases outside the gene matches. The CDR3 sequence is CARRGTGGLATEAFF. In DNA form, the CDR3 reads TGTGCCAGAAGGGGGACAGGGGGTCTCGCCACTGAAGCTTTCTTT. The whole variable domain, filled in from reference TRBV2 and TRBJ1-1, reads EPEVTQTPSHQVTQMGQEVILRCVPISNHLYFYWYRQILGQKVEFLVSFYNNEISEKSEIFDDQFSVERPDGSNFTLKIRSTKLEDSAMYFCARRGTGGLATEAFFGQGTRLTVV.

The chain is built from TRBV7-9 and TRBJ2-2; D not resolved. V was trimmed by 5 bases and J by 8 bases, leaving 15 bases between them. There are 14 residues in the CDR3. Germline V gene lookup returns CDR1 SEHNR and CDR2 FQNEAQ (reference sequence). This CDR3 is CASSPVVGLGELFF. The CDR3 nucleotides are TGTGCCAGCAGCCCGGTGGTCGGGCTAGGGGAGCTGTTTTTT.

The V call is TRBV27, the J call TRBJ2-7, with D possibly TRBD2 on 6 matching bases. This CDR3 comprises 16 residues. Germline V lookup: CDR1 MNHEY, CDR2 SMNVEV (reference sequence). The germline V and J ends were trimmed by 4 bases and 9 bases, with 25 bases remaining between them. The CDR3 is CASSSRGTPASSRQYF. The CDR3 nucleotides read TGTGCCAGCAGTTCGCGCGGGACGCCGGCTTCTAGCAGGCAGTACTTC.

This chain links TRBV5-5 with TRBJ1-5, with unresolved D. The V gene lost 3 bases and the J gene lost 0 bases, with 7 bases spanning the gap. This CDR3 contains 14 residues. Germline CDR1 reads SGHKS; CDR2 reads YYEKEE (reference sequence). CDR3 region: CASSSPYSNQPQHF. CDR3 in DNA: TGTGCCAGCAGCTCCCCCTATAGCAATCAGCCCCAGCATTTT. Full variable domain (remainder filled in from reference TRBV5-5 and TRBJ1-5): DAGVTQSPTHLIKTRGQQVTLRCSPISGHKSVSWYQQVLGQGPQFIFQYYEKEERGRGNFPDRFSARQFPNYSSELNVNALLLGDSALYLCASSSPYSNQPQHFGDGTRLSIL.

This chain uses TRBV7-8 with TRBJ1-1; tentative D call: TRBD1 (6 bases). Trimming took 6 bases from V and 3 from J, leaving 14 bases between them. The CDR3 runs 14 residues. The germline gives CDR1 SGHVS, CDR2 FQNEAQ. The CDR3 region is CASSFRGMDTEAFF. CDR3 in DNA: TGTGCCAGCAGTTTTAGGGGGATGGACACTGAAGCTTTCTTT.

The chain has TRBV21-1 and TRBJ1-5; whether TRBD1, the table's D call, matches the DNA was not checked. TRBV21-1 is tagged as a pseudogene. CDR3 size: 21 residues. The CDR3 region has the DNA TGTGCCAGCAGCAAACAGTTAAATAGGGGACAGGCCCCCCCTAGCAATCAGCCCCAGCATTTT. Translated: CASSKQLNRGQAPPSNQPQHF.

The chain couples TRBV3-1 (or the pseudogene TRBV3-2) to TRBJ1-5; D might be TRBD1 (5 bases). CDR1 is LGHDT, CDR2 YNNKEL, per germline (reference sequence). Trimming removed 2 bases from V and 9 bases from J, with 11 bases in between. This CDR3 region has 13 residues. The CDR3 protein is CASSQTRGRPQHF. The CDR3 DNA reads as TGTGCCAGCAGCCAAACCCGGGGGAGGCCCCAGCATTTT.

The chain couples TRBV3-1 (or the pseudogene TRBV3-2) to TRBJ1-4; a possible D gene is TRBD1 (5 bases). CDR3 size: 14 residues. The germline V gene encodes CDR1 LGHDT and CDR2 YNNKEL (reference sequence). V shed 3 bases and J shed 8 bases, with 13 bases lying between them. CDR3 DNA sequence: TGTGCCAGCAGCCAGGGGACGTATGGGGAAAAACTGTTTTTT. Translation gives CASSQGTYGEKLFF.

The V and J genes are TRBV6-5 and TRBJ1-2; perhaps TRBD1 as D (6 bases). V lost 4 bases and J 7 bases, leaving 13 bases between the germline ends. Looked up from germline, CDR1 is MNHEY and CDR2 is SVGAGI. This CDR3 has 13 residues. The CDR3 coding sequence is TGTGCCAGCAGTTTTGGGGGGCACGGTGGCTACACCTTC. Translation gives CASSFGGHGGYTF.

CDR3 sequence reads: CASSESRTTGELFF. CDR3 DNA sequence: TGTGCCAGCAGTGAGAGCCGGACCACCGGGGAGCTGTTTTTT. The chain joins TRBV2 to TRBJ2-2; D remains unclear. Germline assignment: CDR1 SNHLY and CDR2 FYNNEI. CDR3 size: 14 residues. Trimming stripped 3 bases from V and 4 bases from J, with 9 bases between.

DNA for the CDR3: TGCAGTGCTAGTACAAACAGGGGGTCCAACGAGCAGTACTTC. It translates to CSASTNRGSNEQYF. The rearrangement joins TRBV20-1 to TRBJ2-7, with 8 bases fitting TRBD1. J lost 5 bases, V lost 3 bases, and 9 bases had no gene match. The germline gives CDR1 DFQATT, CDR2 SNEGSKA (reference sequence). The length of the CDR3 is 14 residues.

The chain carries TRBV4-3 and TRBJ2-5, with a possible D match to TRBD1 (6 bases). The CDR3 consists of 13 residues. The ends were cut back, 4 bases at V and 4 bases at J, with 10 bases in the middle. Germline CDR1 and CDR2: LGHNA and YSLEER. CDR3 nucleotides: TGCGCCAGCAGCCCTCAGGGGAGAGAGACCCAGTACTTC. Translating gives CASSPQGRETQYF.